The 19 T cell receptor beta chains listed next were all sequenced from one sample in a study of Ad26.COV2.S vaccination and SARS-CoV-2 variants. Data came from immunoSEQ multiplex PCR; TCRdb stores just in-frame clones and leaves some out. The data contain around 86,000 clones, roughly 84% of them singletons. Material: peripheral blood, obtained after recovery from COVID-19. These receptors all stem from a human donor who had recovered from COVID-19.

The chain combines TRBV28 with TRBJ2-7, with 13 nucleotides matching TRBD2. From germline, CDR1 is MDHEN and CDR2 SYDVKM. The junction had 5 bases not matched to a gene; V was cut back by 6 bases and J by 6 bases. This CDR3 is 14 amino acids long. The CDR3 nucleotides are TGTGCCAGCAGAACTAGCGGGAGGGGGGGCGAGCAGTACTTC. It is translated as CASRTSGRGGEQYF.

The J gene is TRBJ1-5, the V gene TRBV19; D ambiguous. Germline assignment: CDR1 LNHDA and CDR2 SQIVND (reference sequence). CDR3 length: 14 amino acids. Trimming cost V 7 bases and J 2 bases, with 12 bases left between them. Here the CDR3 DNA reads TGTGCCAGTAAAGTGGCTGAACGCAATCAGCCCCAGCATTTT. It specifies CASKVAERNQPQHF.

This clone showed up just a few times. V is TRBV6-6 and J is TRBJ2-3, with D possibly matching TRBD1 (6 bases). The CDR3 sequence is 14 residues long. The germline gives CDR1 MNHNY, CDR2 SVGAGI (reference sequence). The V end lost 0 bases, the J end lost 4 bases, and 8 bases lay between the germline ends. CDR3 bases: TGTGCCAGCAGTTACTCGCAGGGGTCAGATACGCAGTATTTT. This encodes CASSYSQGSDTQYF.

V gene TRBV24-1 combines with J gene TRBJ2-1, with TRBD1 identical over 9 bases. Germline trimming cut 7 bases from V and 2 bases from J; bases unmatched to any gene: 5. Germline loops: CDR1 KGHDR, CDR2 SFDVKD. The CDR3 is 15 amino acids. DNA of the CDR3: TGTGCCACCAGCTCCGGGACAGGGCCCTACAATGAGCAGTTCTTC. Its protein is CATSSGTGPYNEQFF.

The chain is built from TRBV18 and TRBJ2-7, with TRBD2 matching 14 bases. The V segment lost 5 bases and the J segment 3 bases; nucleotides outside the gene matches: 6. Germline V gene sequence: CDR1 KGHSH, CDR2 LQKENI. This CDR3 is 16 amino acids long. In nucleotides, the CDR3 is TGTGCCAGCTCAATTGGACTAGCGGGAGGCGGCTACGAGCAGTACTTC. Translated, it gives CASSIGLAGGGYEQYF.

CDR3 loop: CASQVASGSTAGTGELFF. Here the CDR3 DNA reads TGTGCCAGCCAGGTCGCTAGCGGGAGTACCGCGGGCACCGGGGAGCTGTTTTTT. This chain links TRBV7-6 with TRBJ2-2; 10 nucleotides align to TRBD2. CDR3 length: 18 amino acids. The germline V gene has CDR1 SGHVS and CDR2 FNYEAQ. V shed 8 bases, J shed 4 bases, and the junction held 16 bases outside the gene matches.

This chain joins TRBV5-5 and TRBJ1-1, with D perhaps matching TRBD1 (5 bases). The CDR3 length is 15 residues. The germline CDR1 and CDR2 sequences are SGHKS and YYEKEE (reference sequence). Trimming left V 2 bases short and J 0 bases short, with 11 bases between. CDR3 bases: TGTGCCAGCAGCTTTGGGGGACTGATGAACACTGAAGCTTTCTTT. It codes for CASSFGGLMNTEAFF.

The sample holds one count of this clone. This rearrangement joins TRBV7-9 to TRBJ2-5, with 9 bases aligning to TRBD2. The J segment lost 4 bases and the V segment lost 5 bases, leaving 8 bases of the junction unmatched. The CDR3 has 15 residues. Germline V gene sequence: CDR1 SEHNR, CDR2 FQNEAQ (reference sequence). DNA of the CDR3: TGTGCCAGCAGCCTCGGGACTAGCCCTAGAGAGACCCAGTACTTC. Translated, it gives CASSLGTSPRETQYF. Full variable domain (missing parts from reference TRBV7-9 and TRBJ2-5): DTGVSQNPRHKITKRGQNVTFRCDPISEHNRLYWYRQTLGQGPEFLTYFQNEAQLEKSRLLSDRFSAERPKGSFSTLEIQRTEQGDSAMYLCASSLGTSPRETQYFGPGTRLLVL.

The V and J genes are TRBV6-6 and TRBJ1-1; 7 bases are a match to TRBD1. Trimming cost V 8 bases and J 5 bases; bases outside gene matches: 8. CDR1 and CDR2 (germline): MNHNY, SVGAGI (reference sequence). This CDR3 is built from 13 residues. CDR3 protein: CASRTGSRTEAFF. For the CDR3, the DNA is TGTGCCAGCCGGACAGGTAGTAGGACTGAAGCTTTCTTT.

CDR3 amino acids: CATSARRGRNTGELFF. The CDR3 DNA reads as TGTGCCACCAGCGCCCGGAGGGGGCGGAACACCGGGGAGCTGTTTTTT. The chain employs TRBV15 and TRBJ2-2; D perhaps matches TRBD1 (7 bases). Trimming left V 5 bases short and J 1 base short, with 14 bases between. The V gene's germline CDR1 is LNHNV and CDR2 YYDKDF (reference sequence). The CDR3 loop spans 16 amino acids.

V is TRBV6-2 or TRBV6-3 and J is TRBJ2-7; 9 bases line up with TRBD2. Germline trimming cut 4 bases from V and 3 bases from J; bases unmatched to any gene: 4. Germline V CDR1 and CDR2: MNHEY, SVGEGT. CDR3 length: 14 amino acids. The CDR3 nucleotides are TGTGCCAGCAGTTTAGCGGGAGTCCTCTACGAGCAGTACTTC. Residues: CASSLAGVLYEQYF.

This chain links TRBV10-3 with TRBJ1-6, with D uncertain. Trimming left V 3 bases short and J 5 bases short, with 8 bases between. The CDR3 runs 14 residues. Germline CDR1 is ENHRY and CDR2 is SYGVKD. This CDR3 is CAISDARDNSPLHF. DNA for the CDR3: TGTGCCATCAGTGACGCAAGGGATAATTCACCCCTCCACTTT.

The genes are TRBV20-1 and TRBJ2-3, with 8 bases aligning to TRBD2. The CDR3 runs 17 residues. CDR1 DFQATT and CDR2 SNEGSKA come from the germline V gene (reference sequence). The J segment lost 3 bases and the V segment lost 3 bases, leaving 14 bases of the junction unmatched. The chain's CDR3 is CSASPMAAGVLTDTQYF. CDR3 nucleotides: TGCAGTGCTAGTCCCATGGCAGCGGGAGTTCTAACAGATACGCAGTATTTT.

The chain links TRBV21-1 to TRBJ1-1. TRBV21-1 is reported as a pseudogene. This CDR3 has 13 amino acids. The chain's CDR3 is CASSEWLNTEAFF. CDR3 DNA sequence: TGTGCCAGCAGCGAATGGTTGAACACTGAAGCTTTCTTT.

V and J are TRBV10-1 and TRBJ2-1; D is unresolved. V lost 3 bases and J 5 bases, leaving 11 bases between the germline ends. The CDR3 loop spans 14 amino acids. Germline CDR1 reads WNHNN; CDR2 reads SYGVQD (reference sequence). Here the CDR3 DNA reads TGCGCCAGCAGTGAATCAGTCGGAAACAATGAGCAGTTCTTC. Its protein is CASSESVGNNEQFF.

The V gene is TRBV6-5, the J gene TRBJ2-7; the match to TRBD1 covers 8 bases. With V trimmed by 5 bases and J by 6 bases, 12 bases remained unmatched. This CDR3 spans 15 amino acids. Germline V gene data show CDR1 as MNHEY and CDR2 as SVGAGI. The CDR3 DNA sequence: TGTGCCAGCAGTACCCAGGGGGCAAGGGTAGGCGAGCAGTACTTC. This translates into CASSTQGARVGEQYF.

This clone was found a few times. The chain uses TRBV9 and TRBJ2-2, with 7 bases fitting TRBD2. Trimming took 0 bases from V and 4 from J; bases not matched to a gene: 15. In germline, CDR1 is SGDLS, CDR2 YYNGEE. The CDR3 is 19 amino acids. This CDR3 reads CASSVGTRRFGVGTGELFF. CDR3 sequence (DNA): TGTGCCAGCAGCGTAGGGACTAGGAGGTTCGGAGTGGGCACCGGGGAGCTGTTTTTT.

The chain couples TRBV15 to TRBJ1-4; D perhaps matches TRBD1 (5 bases). With 4 bases removed from V and 8 bases from J, the gap between germline ends came to 8 bases. CDR1 is LNHNV and CDR2 is YYDKDF in the germline V gene (reference sequence). This CDR3 is 12 amino acids long. CDR3 in amino acids: CATSMGPEKLFF. The CDR3 nucleotides are TGTGCCACCAGCATGGGACCGGAAAAACTGTTTTTT.

The chain recombines TRBV12-5 with TRBJ2-3, with D possibly matching TRBD2 (5 bases). V dropped 4 bases and J dropped 4 bases, with 15 bases sitting between them. The V gene's germline CDR1 is LGHNT and CDR2 FRNRAP. The CDR3 contains 15 residues. CDR3 sequence reads: CASGSSGSIADTQYF. CDR3 nucleotide sequence: TGTGCTAGTGGTTCCTCGGGGAGTATCGCAGATACGCAGTATTTT.